This T cell receptor (beta chain) is drawn from a study of response to subunit inactivated influenza vaccine (dated by TCRdb to between 2018 and 2020). Study-level background: Deep quantitative profiling of the T cell receptor repertoire was used in the study to follow responses to a trivalent subunit inactivated influenza vaccine. Broader findings and caveats from the paper: It was suggested by the authors that each seasonal influenza vaccination may recruit only a limited number of new T cells.

The germline V gene (reference sequence) sets CDR1 to LGHDT and CDR2 to YNNKEL. V gives up 1 base and J gives up 5 bases, and the segment between their germline ends measures 12 bases. The CDR3 numbers 14 residues from cysteine through phenylalanine. Only the CDR3 part of the read is kept: 42 bases, read in frame from the first base. A remark on this clonotype: Its antigen target is currently unknown. No much larger clone is present one base from it, and per-base qualities are unavailable.

Library generation was performed with RT-PCR. TCRdb shows the sequencer as Illumina HiSeq 2500. TCRdb trimmed the raw reads at Q25, called clones with MiXCR and kept productive beta chains. Rows with a matching CDR3 protein are joined into one entry that keeps the most common DNA and genes. This sample lists under 800,000 distinct CDR3 sequences; 14% were detected once. Approximately 7% of the sample comes from the top ten. Sample: PBMCs from blood, taken 14 to 15 days before vaccination. The sequence is built from TRBV3-1 and TRBJ2-7, and the D gene may be TRBD1, 5 bases matching. The clonotype was recovered from a man in his fifties or sixties who received an inactivated influenza vaccine. Donor details come from another sample of the same person, matched by shared clones. The CDR3 amino acid sequence is: CASSQGQGFHEQYF. In nucleotide form, the sequence is TGTGCCAGCAGCCAAGGGCAGGGTTTCCACGAGCAGTACTTC.